What follows describes a single T cell receptor (beta chain). This specimen comes from a study of T-cell reconstitution after alpha-beta-depleted transplantation in children. The V end was cut by 8 bases, the J end by 0 bases, with 14 bases between. Germline V lookup: CDR1 SGHDN, CDR2 FVKESK. There are 14 residues in the CDR3. Unique molecular identifiers were incorporated into the prepared TCRbeta library. Via MiXCR, TCRdb re-called the PCR reads, giving one row per CDR3 protein. Among about 300,000 distinct CDR3 sequences listed, roughly 9.1% were seen once. This chain links TRBV14 with TRBJ2-7; no definite D call. Specimen: PBMCs, collected before TCRalphabeta/CD19-depleted stem cell transplant. This receptor was taken from a boy under three years old with acute myeloid leukemia, due to receive a stem cell transplant. CDR3 in amino acids: CASQGFGPSYEQYF. For the CDR3, the DNA is TGTGCCAGCCAAGGATTTGGGCCCTCCTACGAGCAGTACTTC.